The clone carrying this TCR beta chain showed up many times. Its antigen is undetermined. Across 18 months, stable Graves' hyperthyroidism was marked by no progression to ophthalmopathy. Diagnosis relied on clinical symptoms, serum thyroxine and TRAb, thyroid ultrasound and orbital computed tomography. Trimming at V came to 2 bases and at J to 1 base, leaving 4 bases not matched to a gene. Germline V CDR1 and CDR2: MNHEY, SVGAGI. The CDR3 length is 15 residues. Amplification of TCR beta CDR3 regions used RNA as the template. A first-round RT-PCR of the TCR CDR3 used the HTBI primer set. TCRdb reprocessed the multiplex PCR reads with MiXCR, giving one entry per CDR3 protein. The sample consists of some 500,000 distinct CDR3 sequences, around an eighth of them appearing once. The data stem from a study of T cells in Graves' hyperthyroidism and ophthalmopathy. General study results and limits: Within blood appeared most thyroid clonotypes that had expanded above 0.001.

V is TRBV6-5 and J is TRBJ1-1, with 7 bases aligning to TRBD1. This sequence was found in a woman under 30 with Graves' hyperthyroidism. Sequenced material: blood. The CDR3: CASSYDNRGNTEAFF. The CDR3 bases are TGTGCCAGCAGTTACGATAACAGGGGGAACACTGAAGCTTTCTTT.